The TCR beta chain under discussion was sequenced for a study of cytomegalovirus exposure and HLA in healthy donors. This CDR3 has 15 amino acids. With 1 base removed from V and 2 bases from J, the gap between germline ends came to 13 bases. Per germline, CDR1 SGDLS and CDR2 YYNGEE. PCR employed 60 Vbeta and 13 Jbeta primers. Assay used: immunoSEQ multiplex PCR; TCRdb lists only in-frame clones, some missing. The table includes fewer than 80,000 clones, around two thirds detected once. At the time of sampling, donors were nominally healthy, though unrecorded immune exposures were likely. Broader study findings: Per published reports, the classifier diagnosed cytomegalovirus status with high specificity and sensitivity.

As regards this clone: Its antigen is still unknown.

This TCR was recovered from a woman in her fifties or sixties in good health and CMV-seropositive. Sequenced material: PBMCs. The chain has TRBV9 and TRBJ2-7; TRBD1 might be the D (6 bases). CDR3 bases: TGTGCCAGCAGCGTAACCCCCAGGGGTACCTACGAGCAGTACTTC. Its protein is CASSVTPRGTYEQYF.